The clone carrying this T cell receptor beta chain was counted ten times or more. The sample is drawn from a study of chronic HIV infection and antiretroviral therapy. Germline-derived CDR1 and CDR2 are DFQATT and SNEGSKA (reference sequence). This CDR3 has 13 residues. V was trimmed by 1 base and J by 9 bases, leaving 14 bases between them. Using its own MiXCR run on the 5' RACE reads, TCRdb lists one record per CDR3 protein. The data show tens of thousands of distinct CDR3 sequences, with more than 8% seen just once and under 3.5% held by the top ten. The rearrangement uses TRBV20-1 and TRBJ2-3; unclear D gene. Sequencing used peripheral blood. This sequence was found in an adult who had HIV and had not received antiretroviral therapy, or was an uninfected healthy control (not recorded which). CDR3 protein: CSARGSQPGTQYF. The CDR3 DNA sequence: TGCAGTGCTAGAGGCAGCCAGCCCGGGACGCAGTATTTT.